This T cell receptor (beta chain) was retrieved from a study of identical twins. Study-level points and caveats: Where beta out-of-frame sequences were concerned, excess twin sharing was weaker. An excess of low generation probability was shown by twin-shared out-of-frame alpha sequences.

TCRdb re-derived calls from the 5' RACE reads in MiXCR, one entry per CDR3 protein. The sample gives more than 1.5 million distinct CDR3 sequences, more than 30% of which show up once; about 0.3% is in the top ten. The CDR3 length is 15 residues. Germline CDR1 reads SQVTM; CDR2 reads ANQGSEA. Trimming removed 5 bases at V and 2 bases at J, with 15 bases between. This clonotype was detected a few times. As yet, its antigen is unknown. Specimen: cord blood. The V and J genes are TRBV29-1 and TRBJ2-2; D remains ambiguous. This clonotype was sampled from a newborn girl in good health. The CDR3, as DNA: TGCAGCGTTCAGAAGAATTTTCCAAACACCGGGGAGCTGTTTTTT. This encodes CSVQKNFPNTGELFF.